This TCR beta chain was identified in a study of T cell repertoires in cytomegalovirus infection. At the level of the study: Based on public TCR beta signatures, there were indications of CMV infection and of a matching HLA type. Study-wide results and limits: Adding up the frequency of public TCR beta families identified people who carried CMV plus the relevant HLA. Clonotype analysis showed dominance of the ex vivo response by HLA-C-restricted CMV-specific TCR beta clonotypes.

In its sample, this clonotype was seen a few times. Its matching antigen is unknown. CDR1 and CDR2 (germline): DFQATT, SNEGSKA (reference sequence). With V trimmed by 6 bases and J by 6 bases, 8 bases remained unmatched. The CDR3 is 13 residues long. TCRdb analysed the reads with MiXCR anew, one entry per CDR3 protein. The data hold just over 300,000 distinct CDR3 sequences, with roughly a sixth observed a single time. This clonotype was obtained from a human donor in good health (CMV status not recorded). Some clones in this sample may be carry-over from other donors' samples. The sample was PBMCs. The chain joins TRBV20-1 to TRBJ1-5; 7 bases match TRBD1. The CDR3 loop is CSAYDREGQPQHF. CDR3 nucleotide sequence: TGCAGTGCCTATGACAGGGAGGGTCAGCCCCAGCATTTT.